The 9 T cell receptor beta chains presented below share a single source sample, sequenced in a study of T cells in Graves' hyperthyroidism and ophthalmopathy. Amplification of TCR beta CDR3 regions used RNA as the template. TCR CDR3 underwent first-round RT-PCR with the HTBI primer set. MiXCR was run by TCRdb on the multiplex PCR reads, yielding one entry per CDR3 protein. The table lists roughly 420,000 distinct CDR3 sequences, 15% to 19% of them singletons. Sequencing was carried out using blood. These receptors came from a woman between 18 and 30 years old with Graves' hyperthyroidism.

CDR3 coding DNA: TGCAGTGCTAGTTCCGGGGGCCCCAAAGATACGCAGTATTTT. Amino acid sequence: CSASSGGPKDTQYF. The J gene is TRBJ2-3, the V gene TRBV20-1, with D possibly called TRBD1 or TRBD2 (6 bases each). The germline V and J ends were trimmed by 3 bases and 5 bases, with 15 bases remaining between them. Germline V gene data show CDR1 as DFQATT and CDR2 as SNEGSKA (reference sequence). The CDR3 covers 14 residues.

In its sample, this clonotype was seen many times. The rearrangement joins TRBV27 to TRBJ2-5, with 7 bases fitting TRBD1. The CDR3 covers 18 residues. The J segment lost 5 bases and the V segment lost 4 bases, leaving 19 bases of the junction unmatched. From germline, CDR1 is MNHEY and CDR2 SMNVEV (reference sequence). The CDR3, as DNA: TGTGCCAGCAGTTCCCGGACAGGACATCTCAACCTCCGGGAGACCCAGTACTTC. The encoded protein is CASSSRTGHLNLRETQYF.

There are many counts of this clonotype. This chain connects TRBV28 to TRBJ1-6; the D gene is possibly TRBD1 (5 bases). Germline lookup yields CDR1 MDHEN and CDR2 SYDVKM. V dropped 7 bases and J dropped 7 bases, with 11 bases sitting between them. This CDR3 has 13 residues. CDR3 region: CASTRVQNSPLHF. The CDR3 DNA reads as TGTGCCAGCACCAGGGTTCAAAATTCACCCCTCCACTTT.

This clonotype was detected a few times. This chain links TRBV19 with TRBJ1-2, with TRBD1 matching over 7 bases. With V trimmed by 4 bases and J by 1 base, 24 bases remained unmatched. The CDR3 loop spans 21 amino acids. The germline gives CDR1 LNHDA, CDR2 SQIVND (reference sequence). The CDR3 spells CASSRFGFGPQTGARNYGYTF. The CDR3 DNA reads TGTGCCAGTAGTAGGTTTGGATTCGGGCCCCAAACAGGGGCCCGTAACTATGGCTACACCTTC.

The chain is built from TRBV20-1 and TRBJ2-3, with TRBD1 as a possible D gene (6 bases). This CDR3 region has 14 residues. Germline V gene data show CDR1 as DFQATT and CDR2 as SNEGSKA (reference sequence). V dropped 3 bases and J dropped 3 bases, with 13 bases sitting between them. The CDR3 DNA sequence: TGCAGTGCTAGGACAGGCGGAGGTACAGATACGCAGTATTTT. Its translation: CSARTGGGTDTQYF.

This clonotype was recorded at least ten times. V usage is TRBV2 and J usage is TRBJ2-4, with D possibly matching TRBD1 (5 bases). V was trimmed by 3 bases and J by 7 bases, leaving 16 bases between them. The germline CDR1 and CDR2 sequences are SNHLY and FYNNEI. CDR3 length: 15 amino acids. CDR3: CASSDKGPKLNIQYF. CDR3 coding DNA: TGTGCCAGCAGTGACAAGGGGCCAAAACTGAACATTCAGTACTTC.

This clonotype occurred once. This chain uses TRBV11-2 with TRBJ1-5; the match to TRBD1 covers 9 bases. Germline V gene sequence: CDR1 SGHAT, CDR2 FQNNGV. This CDR3 has 16 amino acids. V gave up 0 bases and J gave up 4 bases; unmatched junction bases: 4. CDR3 residues: CASSLDRGQGNQPQHF. For the CDR3, the DNA is TGTGCCAGCAGCTTAGATCGCGGACAGGGGAATCAGCCCCAGCATTTT.

As for this clonotype: Given a much more abundant clone one base away, this may be a read error. The chain uses TRBV7-3 and TRBJ1-1; no reliable D call. The CDR3 totals 15 residues. Trimming cost V 8 bases and J 1 base, with 17 bases left between them. Germline CDR1 and CDR2: SGHTA and FQGTGA. This CDR3 is CASFGRGRKNTEAFF. Here the CDR3 DNA reads TGTGCCAGCTTCGGCAGAGGACGGAAGAACACTGAAGCTTTCTTT. The complete variable domain, with remaining parts taken from reference TRBV7-3 and TRBJ1-1, reads GAGVSQTPSNKVTEKGKYVELRCDPISGHTALYWYRQSLGQGPEFLIYFQGTGAADDSGLPNDRFFAVRPEGSVSTLKIQRTERGDSAVYLCASFGRGRKNTEAFFGQGTRLTVV.

This clonotype showed up many times. This chain joins TRBV5-5 and TRBJ2-5; D is perhaps TRBD2 (6 bases). This CDR3 contains 15 residues. Germline values: CDR1 SGHKS, CDR2 YYEKEE (reference sequence). V gave up 4 bases and J gave up 5 bases, with 18 bases separating them. As DNA, the CDR3 is TGTGCCAGCAGCCAGCCCCGGGGGTTTGTGGAGACCCAGTACTTC. This gives the protein CASSQPRGFVETQYF.